The 20 T cell receptor beta chains in this list originate from one sample, sequenced in a study of identifying expanded T cells in peripheral blood. The repertoire was sequenced with immunoSEQ multiplex PCR; TCRdb's copy has only in-frame clones and lacks some. The table includes under 110,000 clones, 87% detected once. Sequenced sample: blood. These receptors were obtained from a person aged 18-70 years in good health.

This rearrangement joins TRBV7-2 to TRBJ2-1; the match to TRBD2 covers 11 bases. Per the germline V gene, CDR1 is SGHTA and CDR2 is FQGNSA. The ends lost 1 base at V and 7 bases at J; junction bases unmatched: 3. The CDR3 is 15 residues long. Here the CDR3 reads CASSLVAGGLNEQFF. In nucleotides, the CDR3 is TGTGCCAGCAGCTTAGTAGCGGGGGGGCTGAATGAGCAGTTCTTC.

The chain joins TRBV5-6 to TRBJ2-1; D could derive from TRBD1 or TRBD2 (5 bases each). V lost 6 bases to trimming and J lost 5 bases, with 21 bases between them. Per germline, CDR1 SGHDT and CDR2 YYEEEE. The CDR3 runs to 16 residues. The CDR3 region is CASILLGAALNNEQFF. CDR3 nucleotides: TGTGCCAGCATCCTACTAGGGGCCGCCCTTAACAATGAGCAGTTCTTC.

CDR3 coding DNA: TGTGCCAGCTCACCACCGACAGGGAACTACGAGCAGTACTTC. Translation: CASSPPTGNYEQYF. This chain links TRBV18 with TRBJ2-7; TRBD1 matches 7 bases. Germline loops: CDR1 KGHSH, CDR2 LQKENI. This CDR3 has 14 residues. J lost 3 bases, V lost 0 bases, and 2 bases had no gene match.

V gene TRBV6-5 combines with J gene TRBJ1-4; the D is unclear. Germline values: CDR1 MNHEY, CDR2 SVGAGI. There are 15 residues in the CDR3. The V end was cut by 2 bases, the J end by 0 bases, with 7 bases between. The CDR3 spells CASSYAWATNEKLFF. CDR3 DNA sequence: TGTGCCAGCAGTTACGCGTGGGCAACTAATGAAAAACTGTTTTTT.

The rearrangement links TRBV7-6 to TRBJ2-7; 7 bases are a match to TRBD1. The germline V gene encodes CDR1 SGHVS and CDR2 FNYEAQ. This CDR3 spans 13 amino acids. With V trimmed by 5 bases and J by 5 bases, 6 bases remained unmatched. CDR3 residues: CASSRGQINEQYF. In nucleotides, the CDR3 is TGTGCCAGCAGCCGGGGACAGATCAACGAGCAGTACTTC. Combining the CDR3 with reference TRBV7-6 and TRBJ2-7 gives the whole variable domain GAGVSQSPRYKVTKRGQDVALRCDPISGHVSLYWYRQALGQGPEFLTYFNYEAQQDKSGLPNDRFSAERPEGSISTLTIQRTEQRDSAMYRCASSRGQINEQYFGPGTRLTVT.

The V and J genes are TRBV7-2 and TRBJ2-5; D is possibly TRBD1 (5 bases). The CDR3 contains 15 residues. V was cut by 5 bases and J by 7 bases, with 20 bases left in between. Per the germline V gene, CDR1 is SGHTA and CDR2 is FQGNSA. CDR3 DNA: TGTGCCAGCAGCCCGGGCGTGGGGCGCTATGTGACCCAGTACTTC. It specifies CASSPGVGRYVTQYF. The variable domain in full, completed from reference TRBV7-2 and TRBJ2-5, reads GAGVSQSPSNKVTEKGKDVELRCDPISGHTALYWYRQSLGQGLEFLIYFQGNSAPDKSGLPSDRFSAERTGGSVSTLTIQRTQQEDSAVYLCASSPGVGRYVTQYFGPGTRLLVL.

The CDR3 DNA reads TGCGCCAGCAGCTTGTTCCAGGGATTAGGCGGGGAGCTGTTTTTT. It yields the protein CASSLFQGLGGELFF. This chain joins TRBV5-1 and TRBJ2-2; D perhaps matches TRBD1 (5 bases). Germline CDR1 reads SGHRS; CDR2 reads YFSETQ. Trimming left V 1 base short and J 7 bases short, with 14 bases between. The CDR3 loop spans 15 amino acids.

The rearrangement links TRBV18 to TRBJ2-7; D unclear. Looked up from germline, CDR1 is KGHSH and CDR2 is LQKENI. V lost 2 bases, J lost 5 bases, and 16 bases lay in between. This CDR3 contains 15 residues. In DNA form, the CDR3 reads TGTGCCAGCTCACCAGCAACGGGCTTAGAAAACGAGCAGTACTTC. Amino acids: CASSPATGLENEQYF.

J is TRBJ2-3 and V is TRBV11-3; a possible D gene is TRBD1 (6 bases). The CDR3 spans 15 residues. Trimming pared 5 bases from V and 0 bases from J, leaving 12 bases between. Germline V CDR1 and CDR2: SGHNT, YENEEA. The CDR3 DNA sequence: TGTGCCAGCAGCCTACAGGGTGGGAGCACAGATACGCAGTATTTT. It is translated as CASSLQGGSTDTQYF.

This rearrangement joins TRBV7-2 to TRBJ2-7; 12 nucleotides match TRBD2. The CDR3 totals 16 residues. Germline trimming cut 5 bases from V and 0 bases from J; bases unmatched to any gene: 5. The germline V gene has CDR1 SGHTA and CDR2 FQGNSA. CDR3 protein: CASSLRTSGDSYEQYF. CDR3 nucleotides: TGTGCCAGCAGCCTACGGACTAGCGGGGACTCCTACGAGCAGTACTTC. Filled out from reference TRBV7-2 and TRBJ2-7, the complete variable domain reads GAGVSQSPSNKVTEKGKDVELRCDPISGHTALYWYRQSLGQGLEFLIYFQGNSAPDKSGLPSDRFSAERTGGSVSTLTIQRTQQEDSAVYLCASSLRTSGDSYEQYFGPGTRLTVT.

The rearrangement uses TRBV4-3 and TRBJ1-1; TRBD1 agrees at 9 bases. The CDR3 is made up of 15 amino acids. Germline lookup yields CDR1 LGHNA and CDR2 YSLEER. V shed 0 bases, J shed 1 base, and the junction held 0 bases outside the gene matches. CDR3 sequence (DNA): TGCGCCAGCAGCCAAGAGACAGGGGGGAACACTGAAGCTTTCTTT. It yields the protein CASSQETGGNTEAFF.

The CDR3 loop reads CASSRKPWGGELFF. CDR3 DNA sequence: TGCGCCAGCAGCCGAAAACCCTGGGGGGGGGAGCTGTTTTTT. The chain has TRBV4-3 and TRBJ2-2, with D possibly being TRBD1 or TRBD2 (5 bases each). Trimming removed 4 bases at V and 8 bases at J, with 14 bases between. This CDR3 spans 14 amino acids. Germline CDR1 reads LGHNA; CDR2 reads YSLEER.

The genes are TRBV7-9 and TRBJ2-5; tentative D call: TRBD1 (5 bases). Trimming cost V 5 bases and J 2 bases, with 15 bases left between them. CDR1 and CDR2 (germline): SEHNR, FQNEAQ (reference sequence). CDR3 size: 15 residues. The CDR3 sequence: CASSPSRVGQETQYF. For the CDR3, the DNA is TGTGCCAGCAGCCCGAGCAGGGTCGGGCAAGAGACCCAGTACTTC.

The chain combines TRBV6-1 with TRBJ1-1; possible D gene TRBD1, 6 bases. The CDR3 sequence is 13 residues long. The germline CDR1 and CDR2 sequences are MNHNS and SASEGT. Trimming pared 6 bases from V and 2 bases from J, leaving 10 bases between. The CDR3 DNA reads as TGTGCCAGCAGCGGACAGCCTAACACTGAAGCTTTCTTT. This translates into CASSGQPNTEAFF.

This chain connects TRBV11-1 to TRBJ2-2; D is ambiguous. Germline-derived CDR1 and CDR2 are SGHAT and FQDESV (reference sequence). There are 14 residues in the CDR3. V lost 5 bases, J lost 3 bases, and 10 bases lay in between. CDR3 in amino acids: CASSPPAHTGELFF. The CDR3 DNA reads as TGTGCCAGCAGCCCCCCCGCCCACACCGGGGAGCTGTTTTTT. Based on the CDR3 plus reference TRBV11-1 and TRBJ2-2, the full variable domain is EAEVAQSPRYKITEKSQAVAFWCDPISGHATLYWYRQILGQGPELLVQFQDESVVDDSQLPKDRFSAERLKGVDSTLKIQPAELGDSAMYLCASSPPAHTGELFFGEGSRLTVL.

This chain uses TRBV6-5 with TRBJ1-1; perhaps TRBD1 as D (5 bases). This CDR3 comprises 10 residues. V lost 8 bases and J 4 bases, leaving 5 bases between the germline ends. Germline lookup yields CDR1 MNHEY and CDR2 SVGAGI. CDR3 loop: CASGGTEAFF. The CDR3 bases are TGTGCCAGCGGGGGCACTGAAGCTTTCTTT.

The J gene is TRBJ2-1, the V gene TRBV19; TRBD1 agrees at 10 bases. CDR1 is LNHDA, CDR2 SQIVND, per germline (reference sequence). The CDR3 is 14 residues long. With 10 bases clipped from V and 7 bases from J, the junction kept 10 bases outside the gene matches. DNA for the CDR3: TGTGCCACCTCCGGGACAGGGGCTGGGAATGAGCAGTTCTTC. This gives the protein CATSGTGAGNEQFF.

The table lists this clone with a count of one. The V and J genes are TRBV4-3 and TRBJ2-2; D may be TRBD1 (6 bases). The CDR3 is made up of 17 amino acids. CDR1 and CDR2 from the germline V gene are LGHNA and YSLEER. V was trimmed by 4 bases and J by 3 bases, leaving 18 bases between them. The CDR3 DNA reads as TGCGCCAGCAGCCGGCAGGGGTCACAGTCCTACACCGGGGAGCTGTTTTTT. As protein: CASSRQGSQSYTGELFF.

The rearrangement joins TRBV7-1 to TRBJ2-1, with 8 positions matching TRBD1. TRBV7-1 qualifies as an ORF whose function is uncertain. The CDR3 is made up of 15 amino acids. V trimming: 4 bases; J trimming: 6 bases; junction bases outside the gene matches: 8. Here the CDR3 DNA reads TGTGCCAGCAGCTTCCCAGGACAGGGCGGCAATGAGCAGTTCTTC. Translating it yields CASSFPGQGGNEQFF.

This chain links TRBV7-6 with TRBJ2-1, with 9 bases aligning to TRBD1. Trimming at V came to 5 bases and at J to 8 bases, leaving 16 bases not matched to a gene. Germline CDR1 SGHVS, CDR2 FNYEAQ. This CDR3 has 17 residues. The CDR3, as DNA: TGTGCCAGCAGCCGTTACCCCCCGGGACAGGGTATGGATGAGCAGTTCTTC. Its translation: CASSRYPPGQGMDEQFF.